The rows below give T cell receptor beta chains drawn from one sample of a study of cytomegalovirus exposure and HLA in healthy donors. This table comes from immunoSEQ multiplex PCR, and its TCRdb copy is limited to in-frame clones, with some not included. The sample contains fewer than 20,000 clones, around 80% of which appear only once. The source material was PBMCs. These receptors were obtained from a human donor in good health. CDR3s include the opening cysteine and the closing phenylalanine or tryptophan. D genes are given only for firm matches. Size is omitted from some rows. Given values are once, few, many or a class for expanded clones.

TRBV6-5	TRBJ2-7	TRBD2	-	CASSPSAGVYEQYF	TGTGCCAGCAGCCCTTCGGCGGGGGTCTACGAGCAGTACTTC
TRBV7-2	TRBJ2-5	TRBD2	-	CASSLGWRTSGGETQYF	TGTGCCAGCAGCTTAGGGTGGCGGACTAGCGGGGGGGAGACCCAGTACTTC
TRBV30	TRBJ2-3	-	-	CACLGHPSEDTQYF	TGTGCCTGCTTGGGACACCCGAGCGAAGATACGCAGTATTTT
TRBV11-2	TRBJ2-1	TRBD2	once	CASSRGDLNRNEQFF	TGTGCCAGCAGCCGGGGGGACTTAAATCGGAATGAGCAGTTCTTC
TRBV7-6	TRBJ2-5	TRBD2	-	CASSLRDYKGTQYF	TGTGCCAGCAGCTTAAGGGACTACAAGGGGACCCAGTACTTC
TRBV10-2	TRBJ2-1	TRBD2	-	CASSKTSGSNREQFF	TGCGCCAGCAGTAAGACTAGCGGGAGTAACAGGGAGCAGTTCTTC
TRBV4-1	TRBJ2-7	-	-	CASSQGGGGRGYEQYF	TGCGCCAGCAGCCAAGGAGGTGGGGGCCGAGGGTACGAGCAGTACTTC
TRBV10-3	TRBJ1-1	-	-	CAISAPGNTEAFF	TGTGCCATCAGTGCGCCGGGGAACACTGAAGCTTTCTTT
TRBV5-1	TRBJ2-7	-	-	CASKERESGEQYF	TGCGCCAGCAAGGAACGGGAGTCGGGAGAGCAGTACTTC
TRBV6-1	TRBJ2-4	-	-	CASHGGILAKNIQYF	TGTGCCAGCCATGGGGGCATTCTAGCCAAAAACATTCAGTACTTC
TRBV7-9	TRBJ1-1	-	-	CASSLTQGLNTEAFF	TGTGCCAGCAGCTTAACTCAGGGATTGAACACTGAAGCTTTCTTT
TRBV4-1	TRBJ1-5	TRBD1	-	CASSDQGDLYQPQHF	TGCGCCAGCAGTGACCAGGGGGACTTGTATCAGCCCCAGCATTTT
TRBV6-5	TRBJ1-2	TRBD1	-	CASSRQGAFGYTF	TGTGCCAGCAGTCGACAGGGGGCATTTGGCTACACCTTC
TRBV5-6	TRBJ2-6	-	-	CASSLWTVSLTGANVLTF	TGTGCCAGCAGCCTCTGGACAGTATCTTTGACTGGGGCCAACGTCCTGACTTTC
TRBV19	TRBJ1-2	-	-	CASSIPSGSYGYTF	TGTGCCAGTAGTATTCCCTCGGGATCCTATGGCTACACCTTC
TRBV6-5	TRBJ1-5	-	-	CASSYGPQGGQPQHF	TGTGCCAGCAGTTACGGTCCGCAGGGAGGACAGCCCCAGCATTTT
TRBV2	TRBJ2-7	TRBD2	-	CASRDLAGGSYEQYF	TGTGCCAGCAGAGACCTAGCGGGAGGATCCTACGAGCAGTACTTC
TRBV7-3	TRBJ1-1	-	-	CASSLGGEAFF	TGTGCCAGCAGCTTGGGAGGTGAAGCTTTCTTT
TRBV5-1	TRBJ2-1	TRBD2	-	CASRAPGLAGSYNEQFF	TGCGCCAGCAGGGCTCCGGGACTAGCGGGCTCCTACAATGAGCAGTTCTTC
TRBV7-2	TRBJ2-1	-	-	CASRRGGSYNEQFF	TGTGCCAGCCGCCGTGGGGGGTCCTACAATGAGCAGTTCTTC
TRBV5-1	TRBJ2-7	TRBD2	-	CASSLAGGGTGEQYF	TGCGCCAGCAGCTTGGCCGGGGGGGGGACCGGCGAGCAGTACTTC
TRBV18	TRBJ2-7	-	-	CASSAGTGKPYEQYF	TGTGCCAGCTCCGCGGGGACGGGGAAACCCTACGAGCAGTACTTC
TRBV10-3	TRBJ1-5	-	-	CAISGSGSNQPQHF	TGTGCCATCAGTGGTTCGGGGAGCAATCAGCCCCAGCATTTT
TRBV4-2	TRBJ2-2	-	-	CASSLRTGNTGELFF	TGTGCCAGCAGCCTTAGGACTGGCAACACCGGGGAGCTGTTTTTT
TRBV13	TRBJ1-1	-	once	CASTRPHTGANTEAFF	TGTGCCAGCACTCGGCCCCACACAGGAGCAAACACTGAAGCTTTCTTT
TRBV4-1	TRBJ1-1	-	-	CASSQTLLNTEAFF	TGCGCCAGCAGCCAGACATTATTGAACACTGAAGCTTTCTTT
TRBV7-9	TRBJ2-3	TRBD2	-	CASSPRLAGGPDDTQYF	TGTGCCAGCAGCCCACGACTAGCGGGAGGGCCGGATGATACGCAGTATTTT
TRBV4-1	TRBJ2-5	-	once	CASSPYRTAQETQYF	TGCGCCAGCAGCCCGTACCGGACAGCTCAAGAGACCCAGTACTTC
TRBV15	TRBJ1-2	-	-	CATSRAFDDRRGYTF	TGTGCCACCAGCAGAGCATTTGATGACAGGAGGGGCTACACCTTC
TRBV7-2	TRBJ2-7	TRBD1	-	CASSLPLGQVYEQYF	TGTGCCAGCAGCTTACCCCTAGGACAGGTCTACGAGCAGTACTTC
TRBV7-9	TRBJ2-1	TRBD2	-	CASSTIAGGINEQFF	TGTGCCAGCAGCACCATAGCGGGGGGGATCAATGAGCAGTTCTTC
TRBV7-9	TRBJ2-7	TRBD2	-	CASSSSGRSSYEQYF	TGTGCCAGCAGCTCGAGCGGGAGGAGCTCCTACGAGCAGTACTTC
TRBV6-1	TRBJ1-1	TRBD1	-	CASRDTGQGISEAFF	TGTGCCAGCAGGGATACGGGACAGGGTATTTCGGAAGCTTTCTTT
TRBV28	TRBJ1-2	-	-	CASRPPRGSGGYTF	TGTGCCAGCAGACCCCCACGGGGGAGCGGGGGCTACACCTTC
TRBV4-1	TRBJ1-2	-	-	CASSQGSLNYGYTF	TGCGCCAGCAGCCAAGGGAGCCTTAACTATGGCTACACCTTC
TRBV29-1	TRBJ1-1	-	-	CSARGGGVGNTEAFF	TGCAGCGCCCGCGGGGGCGGGGTAGGAAACACTGAAGCTTTCTTT
TRBV28	TRBJ2-1	TRBD2	few	CASSLFLAGAEQFF	TGTGCCAGCAGTTTATTCCTAGCGGGGGCCGAGCAGTTCTTC
TRBV4-2	TRBJ1-5	TRBD1	few	CASSLRQGEDQPQHF	TGTGCCAGCAGCCTTAGACAGGGGGAGGATCAGCCCCAGCATTTT
TRBV6-5	TRBJ2-3	TRBD2	-	CASSHSQRDPQYF	TGTGCCAGCAGCCACTCCCAGCGGGACCCGCAGTATTTT
TRBV5-4	TRBJ1-2	TRBD1	-	CASSPRQGNYYGYTF	TGTGCCAGCAGCCCCCGACAGGGAAACTACTATGGCTACACCTTC
TRBV9	TRBJ2-7	TRBD1	-	CASSVGDRLEEQYF	TGTGCCAGCAGCGTAGGGGACAGGCTTGAGGAGCAGTACTTC
TRBV5-1	TRBJ2-7	-	once	CASSGMAGSYEQYF	TGCGCCAGCAGCGGGATGGCAGGGTCCTACGAGCAGTACTTC
TRBV7-9	TRBJ2-1	-	-	CASNANDGGNEQFF	TGTGCCAGCAATGCTAACGACGGGGGTAATGAGCAGTTCTTC
TRBV7-2	TRBJ1-1	TRBD1	-	CASSLVGGQSAEAFF	TGTGCCAGCAGCTTAGTCGGGGGACAGAGCGCTGAAGCTTTCTTT
TRBV15	TRBJ2-2	-	-	CATSAEGDTGELFF	TGTGCCACCAGCGCTGAGGGGGACACCGGGGAGCTGTTTTTT
TRBV18	TRBJ2-5	-	once	CASSPTRQETQYF	TGTGCCAGCTCACCGACTAGGCAAGAGACCCAGTACTTC
TRBV6-6	TRBJ2-2	-	-	CASTRAGELFF	TGTGCCAGCACGAGGGCCGGGGAGCTGTTTTTT
TRBV11-2	TRBJ2-1	TRBD2	-	CASSFRGGSRVSYNEQFF	TGTGCCAGCAGCTTCCGGGGCGGGAGCCGGGTCTCCTACAATGAGCAGTTCTTC
TRBV6-6	TRBJ1-1	-	few	CASSYAGGNTEAFF	TGTGCCAGCAGTTACGCGGGAGGCAACACTGAAGCTTTCTTT
TRBV30	TRBJ1-1	TRBD1	-	CAGDRVWGTEAFF	TGTGCCGGAGACAGGGTTTGGGGCACTGAAGCTTTCTTT
TRBV2	TRBJ1-2	TRBD1	-	CASRADRAGYTF	TGTGCCAGCAGAGCGGACAGGGCTGGCTACACCTTC
TRBV19	TRBJ1-2	-	-	CASIAQSGIGYTF	TGTGCCAGCATCGCCCAATCCGGGATCGGCTACACCTTC
TRBV6-6	TRBJ2-2	TRBD2	once	CATASGGRIGELFF	TGTGCCACTGCTAGCGGGGGAAGGATCGGGGAGCTGTTTTTT
TRBV19	TRBJ1-1	-	-	CASSTGNTEAFF	TGTGCCAGTAGTACAGGGAATACTGAAGCTTTCTTT
TRBV9	TRBJ2-3	TRBD2	-	CASSSSGGITDTQYF	TGTGCCAGCAGCTCCTCGGGGGGGATCACAGATACGCAGTATTTT
TRBV5-1	TRBJ2-5	TRBD1	-	CASSQRTGAKETQYF	TGCGCCAGCAGCCAAAGGACAGGGGCCAAAGAGACCCAGTACTTC
TRBV27	TRBJ2-7	TRBD2	once	CASSSGLAGDEQYF	TGTGCCAGCAGTAGTGGACTAGCGGGAGATGAGCAGTACTTC
TRBV28	TRBJ2-5	TRBD2	-	CASSFPFSGTSKTQYF	TGTGCCAGCAGTTTTCCCTTCTCCGGGACTAGCAAGACCCAGTACTTC
TRBV28	TRBJ2-1	TRBD2	-	CASRAGGAANEQFF	TGTGCCAGCAGGGCCGGGGGGGCAGCCAATGAGCAGTTCTTC